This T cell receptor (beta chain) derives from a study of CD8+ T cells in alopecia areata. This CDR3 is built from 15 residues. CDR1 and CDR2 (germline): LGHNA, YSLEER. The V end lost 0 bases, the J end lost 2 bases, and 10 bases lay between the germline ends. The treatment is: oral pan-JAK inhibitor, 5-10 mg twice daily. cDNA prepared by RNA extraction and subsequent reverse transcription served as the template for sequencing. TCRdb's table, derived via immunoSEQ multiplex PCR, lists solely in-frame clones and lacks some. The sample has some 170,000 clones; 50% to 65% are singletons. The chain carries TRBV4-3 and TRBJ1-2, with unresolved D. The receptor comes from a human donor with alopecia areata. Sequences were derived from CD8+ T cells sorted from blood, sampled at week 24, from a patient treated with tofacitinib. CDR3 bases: TGCGCCAGCAGCCAAGAAGTCACGGGGAACTATGGCTACACCTTC. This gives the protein CASSQEVTGNYGYTF.